This T cell receptor beta chain was sequenced in a study of OX40 agonist ivuxolimab in advanced cancers. A note on this clone: What it binds is not known.

Study-wide findings and caveats: The authors did not determine the antigen specificity of the expanded peripheral T cells.

The method was immunoSEQ multiplex PCR; TCRdb's version includes in-frame clones alone and lacks a portion of them. Altogether about 150,000 clones are present, approximately 94% being singletons, with the ten largest covering 0.3% to 0.35%. The origin of this receptor is an adult with an advanced solid tumor such as melanoma, head and neck, liver or kidney cancer. The sequenced sample was CD4+ or CD8+ T cells sorted from blood, obtained in a trial of the OX40 agonist ivuxolimab.

The CDR3 DNA is TGTGCCAGCAGTTACGCCTGGGGCGACTATGGCTACACCTTC. Translation: CASSYAWGDYGYTF. This chain joins TRBV6-6 and TRBJ1-2; possibly TRBD1 for D (5 bases). V lost 2 bases and J 3 bases, leaving 10 bases between the germline ends. The CDR3 runs 14 residues. Germline V gene lookup returns CDR1 MNHNY and CDR2 SVGAGI (reference sequence).